This T cell receptor beta chain is from a study of control samples from healthy donors and cancer patients (dated by TCRdb to between 2020 and 2021). About this clone itself: Its antigen has not been determined. Base qualities are missing; no much larger clone stands one base away.

Receptor libraries were prepared by the immunoSEQ multiplex PCR assay. Entries here come from immuneACCESS through TCRdb and include only in-frame sequences with V and J called. Some clones fail to appear in such tables; in the studies checked, an unresolved V gene covers under half of the shortfall, and the cause of the remainder is unknown. This sample comprises 150,000 to 200,000 clones, around 92% of them detected only once. Approximately 1.4% of the sample is held by the ten biggest clonotypes. The CDR3 goes from the cysteine to the phenylalanine over 14 residues. The kept DNA is CDR3 alone, 42 bases in frame from the first base. Relative to germline, V is 3 bases shorter and J is 0 bases shorter, with 6 bases between their ends. The germline V gene (reference sequence) provides CDR1 LNHDA and CDR2 SQIVND.

The clonotype was recovered from a woman aged 25 to 45 in good health. This chain is built from TRBV19 and TRBJ1-5, with no D gene named confidently. The source material was blood. The nucleotides are TGTGCCAGTAGTATGGCCTTTAGCAATCAGCCCCAGCATTTT. Its protein is CASSMAFSNQPQHF.